The rows below give T cell receptor beta chains drawn from one sample of a study of response to subunit inactivated influenza vaccine. Via MiXCR, TCRdb re-called the RT-PCR reads, giving one row per CDR3 protein. Of about 700,000 distinct CDR3 sequences listed, approximately 14% are singletons. The sample consisted of PBMCs from blood, taken 14 days before vaccination. The source is a man between 45 and 60 years old who received an inactivated influenza vaccine. Both conserved end residues are part of each CDR3. The D gene is left open where the match is weak. Expanded clones are given a class, and other clones once, few, many or no size at all.

d_call j_call v_call cdr3_length clone_size cdr3_nt cdr3_aa
. TRBJ1-1 TRBV20-1 17 many TGCAGTGCTAGAGATTGGAGGGTATCGGCTATGAACACTGAAGCTTTCTTT CSARDWRVSAMNTEAFF
TRBD2 TRBJ2-3 TRBV27 17 few TGTGCCAGCAGATCCTCGACTAGCGGGTCGATTGAATATACGCAGTATTTT CASRSSTSGSIEYTQYF
. TRBJ2-7 TRBV11-2 13 . TGTGCCAGCAGCTTAGAATGGGGTTACGAGCAGTACTTC CASSLEWGYEQYF
TRBD1 TRBJ2-7 TRBV10-1 12 . TGCGCCAGCAGCCCGGGACAGGGGCAGCCCCACTTC CASSPGQGQPHF
. TRBJ2-3 TRBV10-3 15 . TGTGCCACGATCAGTAGAGGGGCGAGCACAGATACGCAGTATTTT CATISRGASTDTQYF
. TRBJ2-5 TRBV20-1 14 . TGCAGTGCTAGAGACCCGTTTGGTCAAGAGACCCAGTACTTC CSARDPFGQETQYF
. TRBJ1-1 TRBV20-1 15 few TGCAGTGCTAGACAGGGCTTTGTGAAGAACACTGAAGCTTTCTTT CSARQGFVKNTEAFF
. TRBJ2-3 TRBV28 20 . TGTGCCAGCAGTTTTCCTCGGGGATGGGCTTGCGGGACTGGCACAGATACGCAGTATTTT CASSFPRGWACGTGTDTQYF
. TRBJ2-1 TRBV30 11 . TGTGCCTGGAGGAGGGCCAATGAGCAGTTCTTC CAWRRANEQFF
. TRBJ1-2 TRBV24-1 16 . TGTGCCACCAGTGATACCACCGGGACTGATTTCTATGGCTACACCTTC CATSDTTGTDFYGYTF
. TRBJ2-7 TRBV12-3/TRBV12-4 15 . TGTGCCAGCAGCCGCTCCGGACTGGACTCCTACGAGCAGTACTTC CASSRSGLDSYEQYF
. TRBJ2-1 TRBV5-1 12 few TGCGCCAGCAGCGTTGCCTACAATGAGCAGTTCTTC CASSVAYNEQFF
TRBD2 TRBJ2-5 TRBV6-5 18 few TGTGCCAGCAGTTACTCCCTAGCGGGGGGCTCGTACCAAGAGACCCAGTACTTC CASSYSLAGGSYQETQYF
. TRBJ1-5 TRBV20-1 14 . TGCAGTGCTAGGGCCCCCCAGGGTCATCAGCCCCAGCATTTT CSARAPQGHQPQHF
. TRBJ2-3 TRBV20-1 14 few TGCAGTGCTAGCGGGGCAGCTAGCACAGATACGCAGTATTTT CSASGAASTDTQYF
. TRBJ2-2 TRBV10-2 13 . TGCGCCAGCAGTGGAAACAGGGCCGGGGAGCTGTTTTTT CASSGNRAGELFF
TRBD1 TRBJ2-6 TRBV7-9 17 . TGTGCCAGCAGCTTACGACAGGGTAACTCTGGGGCCAACGTCCTGACTTTC CASSLRQGNSGANVLTF
. TRBJ1-6 TRBV27 15 many TGTGCCAGCAGTTTATACGGGCGGCTGAATTCACCCCTCCACTTT CASSLYGRLNSPLHF